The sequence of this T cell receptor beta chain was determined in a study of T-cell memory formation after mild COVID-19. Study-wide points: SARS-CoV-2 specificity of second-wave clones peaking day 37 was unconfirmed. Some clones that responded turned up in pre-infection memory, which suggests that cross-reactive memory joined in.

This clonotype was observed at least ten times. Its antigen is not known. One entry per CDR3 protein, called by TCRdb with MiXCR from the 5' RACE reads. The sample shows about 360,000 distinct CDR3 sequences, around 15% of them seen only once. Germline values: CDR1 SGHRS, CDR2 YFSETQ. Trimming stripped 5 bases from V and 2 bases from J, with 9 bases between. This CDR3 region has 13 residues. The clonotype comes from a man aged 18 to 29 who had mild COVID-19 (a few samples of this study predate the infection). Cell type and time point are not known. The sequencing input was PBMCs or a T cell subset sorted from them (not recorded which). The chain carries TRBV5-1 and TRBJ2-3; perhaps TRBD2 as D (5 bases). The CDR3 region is CASREGYTDTQYF. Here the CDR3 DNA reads TGCGCCAGCAGAGAGGGATACACAGATACGCAGTATTTT.